The 18 T cell receptor beta chains below were found in one sample sequenced in a study of cytomegalovirus exposure and HLA in healthy donors. PCR was performed using 60 Vbeta and 13 Jbeta primers. Produced via immunoSEQ multiplex PCR; TCRdb's table is partial and in-frame only. The table shows approximately 150,000 clones, with roughly 80% occurring only once. Sequenced: PBMCs. Receptors originate from a woman aged 25 to 45 in good health and CMV-seronegative.

This clone was observed once. CDR3 loop: CASSLIAGMSTDTQYF. The DNA for the CDR3 is TGTGCCAGCAGCTTAATAGCGGGGATGAGCACAGATACGCAGTATTTT. This rearrangement joins TRBV7-3 to TRBJ2-3; 8 bases agree with TRBD2. V lost 1 base and J lost 0; bases outside the gene matches: 3. Germline V gene lookup returns CDR1 SGHTA and CDR2 FQGTGA. This CDR3 spans 16 amino acids. Looking up the rest from reference TRBV7-3 and TRBJ2-3 gives the full variable domain: GAGVSQTPSNKVTEKGKYVELRCDPISGHTALYWYRQSLGQGPEFLIYFQGTGAADDSGLPNDRFFAVRPEGSVSTLKIQRTERGDSAVYLCASSLIAGMSTDTQYFGPGTRLTVL.

The chain uses TRBV7-3 and TRBJ2-1; tentative D call: TRBD2 (7 bases). This CDR3 has 16 residues. CDR1 SGHTA and CDR2 FQGTGA come from the germline V gene. Trimming removed 4 bases from V and 1 base from J, with 14 bases in between. CDR3 amino acids: CASSWRGGLSYNEQFF. In nucleotides, the CDR3 is TGTGCCAGCAGCTGGAGGGGGGGGTTATCCTACAATGAGCAGTTCTTC.

The V and J genes are TRBV15 and TRBJ2-3, with TRBD2 identical over 9 bases. This CDR3 region has 15 residues. CDR1 is LNHNV and CDR2 is YYDKDF in the germline V gene (reference sequence). Trimming cost V 5 bases and J 4 bases; bases outside gene matches: 7. CDR3 sequence (DNA): TGTGCCACCAGCCAAGGGACTAGCTTCCCAGATACGCAGTATTTT. Translated: CATSQGTSFPDTQYF.

V and J are TRBV2 and TRBJ1-1; D is unclear. The germline V gene encodes CDR1 SNHLY and CDR2 FYNNEI. V was trimmed by 2 bases and J by 5 bases, leaving 21 bases between them. This CDR3 region has 17 residues. The DNA for the CDR3 is TGTGCCAGCAGTGAATCAGCCATCGACCCCCGGCGGACTGAAGCTTTCTTT. Amino acids: CASSESAIDPRRTEAFF. Based on the CDR3 plus reference TRBV2 and TRBJ1-1, the full variable domain is EPEVTQTPSHQVTQMGQEVILRCVPISNHLYFYWYRQILGQKVEFLVSFYNNEISEKSEIFDDQFSVERPDGSNFTLKIRSTKLEDSAMYFCASSESAIDPRRTEAFFGQGTRLTVV.

V usage is TRBV5-4 and J usage is TRBJ2-1, with TRBD2 matching 15 bases. This CDR3 is 15 amino acids long. Trimming took 4 bases from V and 10 from J; bases not matched to a gene: 6. Germline CDR1 and CDR2: SGHNT and YYREEE (reference sequence). This CDR3 is CASSGGLAGGREQFF. CDR3 coding DNA: TGTGCCAGCAGCGGCGGACTAGCGGGGGGGCGGGAGCAGTTCTTC.

This clone was counted a few times. The chain has TRBV5-4 and TRBJ1-6, with D unclear. The CDR3 has 13 residues. CDR1 SGHNT and CDR2 YYREEE come from the germline V gene (reference sequence). V was pared by 0 bases and J by 7 bases, with 5 bases between. Written as DNA, the CDR3 is TGTGCCAGCAGCTTGGACAGCAATTCACCCCTCCACTTT. Amino acid sequence: CASSLDSNSPLHF.

The sample holds a few counts of this clone. The gene calls are TRBV2 and TRBJ1-3; a weak D match, TRBD1 (6 bases). Germline V gene sequence: CDR1 SNHLY, CDR2 FYNNEI. Trimming left V 2 bases short and J 2 bases short, with 10 bases between. This CDR3 is 15 amino acids long. As DNA, the CDR3 is TGTGCCAGCAGTGAATTAGACAGGACTGGAAACACCATATATTTT. This encodes CASSELDRTGNTIYF.

The V gene is TRBV5-1, the J gene TRBJ2-5, with 12 bases aligning to TRBD1. Germline V gene data show CDR1 as SGHRS and CDR2 as YFSETQ. V lost 0 bases to trimming and J lost 4 bases; unmatched junction nucleotides: 7. This CDR3 is built from 17 residues. For the CDR3, the DNA is TGCGCCAGCAGCTTGGGTATGTGGGACAGGGGGCGAGAGACCCAGTACTTC. Amino acids: CASSLGMWDRGRETQYF.

The V and J genes are TRBV11-2 and TRBJ1-1; D unclear. The CDR3 has 13 amino acids. Trimming stripped 0 bases from V and 12 bases from J, with 14 bases between. Per the germline V gene, CDR1 is SGHAT and CDR2 is FQNNGV. The CDR3 is CASSLDQGGPPFF. DNA of the CDR3: TGTGCCAGCAGCTTAGATCAAGGCGGCCCGCCTTTCTTT.

The chain couples TRBV7-2 to TRBJ2-5, with 12 positions matching TRBD2. V gave up 5 bases and J gave up 2 bases; unmatched junction bases: 6. In germline, CDR1 is SGHTA, CDR2 FQGNSA. The CDR3 has 16 residues. Written as DNA, the CDR3 is TGTGCCAGCAGCGGAAGGACTAGCGGGATTCAAGAGACCCAGTACTTC. Translation: CASSGRTSGIQETQYF.

This clone was found a few times. CDR3 in amino acids: CASSYSPGIYTEAFF. The DNA for the CDR3 is TGTGCCAGCAGTTACAGCCCAGGGATTTACACTGAAGCTTTCTTT. This rearrangement joins TRBV6-6 to TRBJ1-1, with D tentatively TRBD1 (5 bases). The length of the CDR3 is 15 residues. The germline gives CDR1 MNHNY, CDR2 SVGAGI (reference sequence). Trimming pared 2 bases from V and 3 bases from J, leaving 13 bases between.

The chain uses TRBV6-5 and TRBJ2-3, with D possibly being TRBD2 (6 bases). The CDR3 is 11 amino acids. Germline V gene sequence: CDR1 MNHEY, CDR2 SVGAGI. Deletions cut 8 bases from V and 9 bases from J, with 12 bases between. Here the CDR3 DNA reads TGTGCCAGCGAGGACTATCACACGCAGTATTTT. Translated: CASEDYHTQYF.

The chain couples TRBV2 to TRBJ2-1; 14 nucleotides agree with TRBD2. V dropped 11 bases and J dropped 7; count of bases not matched to a gene: 7. The CDR3 consists of 14 residues. CDR1 is SNHLY and CDR2 is FYNNEI in the germline V gene. CDR3 nucleotides: TGTGCCGGTCAGGGACTAGCGGGAGTGAATGAGCAGTTCTTC. This sequence encodes CAGQGLAGVNEQFF.

The chain recombines TRBV6-6 with TRBJ1-2; no reliable D call. The CDR3 totals 16 residues. V dropped 0 bases and J dropped 0 bases, with 11 bases sitting between them. The V gene's germline CDR1 is MNHNY and CDR2 SVGAGI (reference sequence). The CDR3 loop is CASSYSSISANYGYTF. CDR3 bases: TGTGCCAGCAGTTACTCCTCGATCAGCGCTAACTATGGCTACACCTTC.

The chain combines TRBV30 with TRBJ2-7; D may be TRBD1 (6 bases). V gave up 2 bases and J gave up 4 bases, with 12 bases separating them. The CDR3 is 13 amino acids. Germline assignment: CDR1 GTSNPN and CDR2 SVGIG (reference sequence). The DNA for the CDR3 is TGTGCCTGGAGTCTCGTCAGGGGATACGAGCAGTACTTC. Its translation is CAWSLVRGYEQYF.

In regard to this clone: An end of the junction does not agree with germline; a read error may underlie this. The chain recombines TRBV6-4 with TRBJ2-1, with 7 nucleotides matching TRBD1. Germline V lookup: CDR1 MRHNA, CDR2 SNTAGT. The CDR3 runs 16 residues. CDR3 DNA: TGTGCCAGCAGTGACTCCGGCAGGGGGAGATCCAATGAGCAGCTCTTC. As protein: CASSDSGRGRSNEQLF.

The rearrangement uses TRBV6-4 and TRBJ1-1, with TRBD1 identical over 8 bases. The CDR3 has 13 amino acids. Germline V gene lookup returns CDR1 MRHNA and CDR2 SNTAGT. The J segment lost 3 bases and the V segment lost 5 bases, leaving 2 bases of the junction unmatched. CDR3 in DNA: TGTGCCAGCAGTTTGGACAGGGACACTGAAGCTTTCTTT. This sequence encodes CASSLDRDTEAFF.

The chain links TRBV6-4 to TRBJ1-1; 9 positions match TRBD1. The germline V gene encodes CDR1 MRHNA and CDR2 SNTAGT. Unmatched junction bases numbered 7, after V lost 8 bases and J lost 6 bases. The CDR3 length is 13 residues. The CDR3 DNA sequence: TGTGCCAGCTCACGGGACAGGGCGGCTGAAGCTTTCTTT. Protein product: CASSRDRAAEAFF.